The 16 T cell receptor beta chains presented below share a single source sample, sequenced in a study of CD8 T cells in ankylosing spondylitis. In TCRdb, the 5' RACE reads were re-called with MiXCR into one record per CDR3 protein. The profile shows 50,000 or so distinct CDR3 sequences, 6% to 7.5% of them singletons. Sequenced sample: blood, either unsorted or a sorted T cell fraction (not recorded which). These receptors all stem from a female donor with ankylosing spondylitis or in good health (not recorded which).

This clonotype is medium-sized. The genes are TRBV5-1 and TRBJ1-5; maybe TRBD1 (5 bases). The CDR3 covers 15 residues. Germline CDR1 and CDR2: SGHRS and YFSETQ. V lost 2 bases to trimming and J lost 6 bases, with 15 bases between them. The CDR3 loop reads CASSFNPGKGQPQHF. CDR3 sequence (DNA): TGCGCCAGCAGCTTCAATCCAGGGAAAGGTCAGCCCCAGCATTTT. The whole variable domain, filled in from reference TRBV5-1 and TRBJ1-5, reads KAGVTQTPRYLIKTRGQQVTLSCSPISGHRSVSWYQQTPGQGLQFLFEYFSETQRNKGNFPGRFSGRQFSNSRSEMNVSTLELGDSALYLCASSFNPGKGQPQHFGDGTRLSIL.

This clonotype was counted ten times or more. The chain is built from TRBV4-1 and TRBJ1-5; D remains ambiguous. The CDR3 has 13 residues. V lost 2 bases and J 3 bases, leaving 5 bases between the germline ends. The V gene's germline CDR1 is MGHRA and CDR2 YSYEKL. CDR3 DNA: TGCGCCAGCAGCCAAATAACCAATCAGCCCCAGCATTTT. Its protein product is CASSQITNQPQHF.

This clonotype was counted between two and nine times. This rearrangement joins TRBV7-2 to TRBJ2-1; TRBD1 might be the D (6 bases). Germline CDR1 reads SGHTA; CDR2 reads FQGNSA. The length of the CDR3 is 15 residues. Trimming stripped 5 bases from V and 7 bases from J, with 18 bases between. The CDR3 DNA follows: TGTGCCAGCAGCGAGGGCCTGGGGGCGAGGAATGAGCAGTTCTTC. It codes for CASSEGLGARNEQFF.

This clonotype occurred many times. The chain combines TRBV5-1 with TRBJ2-2; D call uncertain. Trimming stripped 0 bases from V and 6 bases from J, with 12 bases between. Germline V lookup: CDR1 SGHRS, CDR2 YFSETQ. The CDR3 sequence is 15 residues long. CDR3 in amino acids: CASSLDGPVSGELFF. The CDR3 nucleotides read TGCGCCAGCAGCTTGGATGGACCCGTGTCCGGGGAGCTGTTTTTT. Variable domain in full (rest from reference TRBV5-1 and TRBJ2-2): KAGVTQTPRYLIKTRGQQVTLSCSPISGHRSVSWYQQTPGQGLQFLFEYFSETQRNKGNFPGRFSGRQFSNSRSEMNVSTLELGDSALYLCASSLDGPVSGELFFGEGSRLTVL.

The sample holds many counts of this clonotype. A much larger clone differs by one base, so this may be a read error. This chain links TRBV20-1 with TRBJ2-7; D perhaps matches TRBD2 (6 bases). Germline V gives CDR1 DFQATT, CDR2 SNEGSKA (reference sequence). This CDR3 spans 15 amino acids. V was cut by 0 bases and J by 7 bases, with 19 bases left in between. This CDR3 reads CSAREAGRPLEEQYF. The CDR3 DNA sequence: TGCAGTGCTAGAGAGGCGGGACGCCCGTTAGAAGAGCAGTACTTC.

About this clonotype: This could be a read error, since a much larger clone is one nucleotide away. The V call is TRBV6-2 or TRBV6-3, the J call TRBJ1-2; TRBD1 is a possible D gene (5 bases). From germline, CDR1 is MNHEY and CDR2 SVGEGT. This CDR3 has 13 amino acids. V was cut by 4 bases and J by 6 bases, with 12 bases left in between. Here the CDR3 DNA reads TGTGCCAGCAGTTCCAGGGCGCTGAATGGCTACACCTTC. Amino acids: CASSSRALNGYTF.

This clonotype occurred many times. The chain has TRBV12-3 or TRBV12-4 and TRBJ1-5, with D tentatively TRBD1 (6 bases). Trimming pared 7 bases from V and 4 bases from J, leaving 8 bases between. This CDR3 is 12 amino acids long. CDR3 sequence reads: CASTQGNQPQHF. CDR3 DNA: TGTGCCAGCACGCAGGGGAATCAGCCCCAGCATTTT.

This clonotype came up many times. The J gene is TRBJ1-2, the V gene TRBV5-1; D gene uncertain. V gave up 3 bases and J gave up 3 bases, with 12 bases separating them. The CDR3 has 14 residues. Germline V gene data show CDR1 as SGHRS and CDR2 as YFSETQ. CDR3 loop: CASSSIDIDYGYTF. DNA for the CDR3: TGCGCCAGCAGCTCCATCGACATCGACTATGGCTACACCTTC.

The sample holds many counts of this clonotype. The chain is built from TRBV5-1 and TRBJ2-7, with unresolved D. Trimming removed 0 bases at V and 0 bases at J, with 7 bases between. This CDR3 region has 14 residues. Germline values: CDR1 SGHRS, CDR2 YFSETQ. The CDR3 is CASSLDPSSYEQYV. DNA for the CDR3: TGCGCCAGCAGCTTGGACCCGAGCTCCTACGAGCAGTACGTC.

Ten or more counts support this clonotype. The CDR3 DNA sequence: TGTGCCAGCAGCCAAGCCGGTAGCGATGAGCAGTTCTTC. The encoded protein is CASSQAGSDEQFF. The chain has TRBV3-1 and TRBJ2-1, with TRBD2 as a possible D gene (5 bases). V lost 1 base to trimming and J lost 8 bases, with 9 bases between them. There are 13 residues in the CDR3. CDR1 and CDR2 (germline): LGHDT, YNNKEL (reference sequence).

The table lists this clonotype with many counts. The chain joins TRBV2 to TRBJ2-4; 10 bases are shared with TRBD1. There are 12 residues in the CDR3. From germline, CDR1 is SNHLY and CDR2 FYNNEI. The V segment lost 9 bases and the J segment 11 bases; nucleotides outside the gene matches: 7. For the CDR3, the DNA is TGTGCCAGTCGGACAGGGGGGAACTTTCAGTACTTC. This gives the protein CASRTGGNFQYF.

This clonotype showed up many times. The V gene is TRBV19, the J gene TRBJ2-1; no definite D call. V lost 4 bases and J lost 9, with 10 bases in between. Germline-derived CDR1 and CDR2 are LNHDA and SQIVND (reference sequence). CDR3 length: 12 amino acids. CDR3 in DNA: TGTGCCAGTAGTACCTATGGCGGTGAGCAGTTCTTC. As protein: CASSTYGGEQFF.

This clonotype has only one observation. The genes are TRBV20-1 and TRBJ1-1; TRBD1 agrees at 9 bases. With V trimmed by 6 bases and J by 4 bases, 6 bases remained unmatched. Germline V gives CDR1 DFQATT, CDR2 SNEGSKA (reference sequence). The CDR3 runs 13 residues. The CDR3 loop is CSALDRGGTEAFF. Written as DNA, the CDR3 is TGCAGTGCCCTAGACAGGGGGGGCACTGAAGCTTTCTTT.

This clonotype was detected ten times or more. CDR3 protein: CASSYSRGFGVNIQYF. The CDR3 DNA sequence: TGTGCCAGCAGTTACTCGAGAGGCTTTGGGGTAAACATTCAGTACTTC. The chain combines TRBV6-5 with TRBJ2-4; D gene uncertain. CDR3 size: 16 residues. Per the germline V gene, CDR1 is MNHEY and CDR2 is SVGAGI. V was pared by 0 bases and J by 6 bases, with 15 bases between.

At least ten counts were recorded for this clonotype. The chain recombines TRBV7-3 with TRBJ2-3, with 8 nucleotides matching TRBD2. The CDR3 covers 17 residues. The V gene end was trimmed by 5 bases and the J gene end by 1 base; junction bases not matched to a gene: 11. Germline CDR1 reads SGHTA; CDR2 reads FQGTGA. In DNA form, the CDR3 reads TGTGCCAGCAGCGGAACCGGGGGACTAGTTGGCACAGATACGCAGTATTTT. Protein product: CASSGTGGLVGTDTQYF.

There are many counts of this clonotype. The genes are TRBV9 and TRBJ2-3; D gene uncertain. The ends were cut back, 4 bases at V and 4 bases at J, with 13 bases in the middle. Germline assignment: CDR1 SGDLS and CDR2 YYNGEE. This CDR3 contains 14 residues. Written as DNA, the CDR3 is TGTGCCAGCAGCTCCCCCGGGTCGGCAGATACGCAGTATTTT. Residues: CASSSPGSADTQYF.